These T cell receptor beta chains were read from a single sample in a study of shared clonotypes between healthy human individuals. The assay was immunoSEQ multiplex PCR, and TCRdb's table has in-frame clones only and misses some. The sample has around 1.9 million clones, just over 90% seen once. Sequenced material: naive CD8+ T cells from PBMCs. These TCRs come from a man between 18 and 29 years old in good health. Some clones in this sample may be carry-over from other donors' samples. The conserved cysteine and the conserved F or W are not part of the CDR3 here. The order of the fields is V gene, D gene, J gene, CDR3 protein. The D gene is left open where the match is weak.

v_call: TRBV28; d_call: NA; j_call: TRBJ1-2; cdr3_aa: ASSLHQIPTNYGYT
v_call: TRBV19; d_call: NA; j_call: TRBJ2-3; cdr3_aa: ASRKGSTDTQY
v_call: TRBV28; d_call: TRBD1; j_call: TRBJ1-1; cdr3_aa: ASSNNRGSTEAF
v_call: TRBV7-8; d_call: NA; j_call: TRBJ1-1; cdr3_aa: ASSLGMMVGRTEAF
v_call: TRBV27; d_call: NA; j_call: TRBJ2-7; cdr3_aa: ASSLSSPRVYEQY
v_call: TRBV19; d_call: NA; j_call: TRBJ1-2; cdr3_aa: ATTKPTESNYGYT
v_call: TRBV27; d_call: NA; j_call: TRBJ2-6; cdr3_aa: ASMFGGSGANVLT
v_call: TRBV28; d_call: NA; j_call: NA; cdr3_aa: ASSDRSSYEQY
v_call: TRBV11-2; d_call: TRBD1; j_call: TRBJ2-2; cdr3_aa: ASSLRGQRYTGELF
v_call: TRBV27; d_call: NA; j_call: TRBJ1-1; cdr3_aa: ASSLWENTEAF
v_call: TRBV27; d_call: TRBD2; j_call: TRBJ2-7; cdr3_aa: ASTGLAGEGSYEQY
v_call: TRBV29-1; d_call: TRBD2; j_call: TRBJ2-1; cdr3_aa: SVEGGLAGVGNEQF
v_call: TRBV27; d_call: NA; j_call: TRBJ2-1; cdr3_aa: ASSLSSGRAIYNEQF
v_call: TRBV28; d_call: TRBD1; j_call: TRBJ2-7; cdr3_aa: ASSLTYDRGSSYEQY
v_call: TRBV27; d_call: TRBD2; j_call: TRBJ2-1; cdr3_aa: ASSPGTSGRYNEQF
v_call: TRBV15; d_call: TRBD1; j_call: TRBJ2-1; cdr3_aa: ATSRWTGGNEQF
v_call: TRBV5-1; d_call: NA; j_call: TRBJ2-7; cdr3_aa: ASLGLADEQY
v_call: TRBV19; d_call: NA; j_call: TRBJ2-7; cdr3_aa: ASSIGVGGTLHEQY
v_call: TRBV6-5; d_call: NA; j_call: TRBJ2-5; cdr3_aa: ASSPTRVQETQY
v_call: TRBV4-2; d_call: NA; j_call: TRBJ1-5; cdr3_aa: ASSQPPGIGKSQPQH
v_call: TRBV7-9; d_call: NA; j_call: TRBJ2-7; cdr3_aa: ASSLDRTYEQY
v_call: TRBV7-9; d_call: NA; j_call: TRBJ2-3; cdr3_aa: ASSLGESGGTDTQY